Listed below are T cell receptor beta chains from one sample, sequenced in a study of beta chain features in type 1 diabetes. Clones were read by immunoSEQ multiplex PCR, and TCRdb kept only the in-frame ones, dropping some. The profile shows around 650,000 clones, under 15% of them singletons. Sequenced sample: naive CD4+ T cells from blood. All receptors come from a man aged 25 to 40 with type 1 diabetes. Each CDR3 is given with its conserved first and last residue. A D gene is named only where the DNA matches it firmly. A row's size may be missing; if present it is once, few, many or a size class.

D gene: -; V gene: TRBV18; clone size: -; J gene: TRBJ1-2; CDR3 protein: CASSPPAQPEGYTF; CDR3 DNA: TGTGCCAGCTCACCCCCCGCCCAGCCGGAGGGCTACACCTTC
D gene: TRBD1; V gene: TRBV18; clone size: -; J gene: TRBJ2-2; CDR3 protein: CASSPQGATGELFF; CDR3 DNA: TGTGCCAGCTCACCACAGGGGGCCACCGGGGAGCTGTTTTTT
D gene: -; V gene: TRBV5-1; clone size: few; J gene: TRBJ1-2; CDR3 protein: CASSLNGQGDYGYTF; CDR3 DNA: TGCGCCAGCAGCTTGAACGGGCAGGGCGACTATGGCTACACCTTC
D gene: -; V gene: TRBV27; clone size: -; J gene: TRBJ1-5; CDR3 protein: CASSLWSGKGQPQHF; CDR3 DNA: TGTGCCAGCAGTTTATGGTCGGGGAAGGGTCAGCCCCAGCATTTT
D gene: -; V gene: TRBV7-2; clone size: -; J gene: TRBJ2-7; CDR3 protein: CASSYPFLGQYF; CDR3 DNA: TGTGCCAGCAGCTACCCCTTCCTCGGACAGTACTTC
D gene: TRBD1; V gene: TRBV29-1; clone size: -; J gene: TRBJ1-3; CDR3 protein: CSVVDRAWSGNTIYF; CDR3 DNA: TGCAGCGTTGTTGACAGGGCATGGTCTGGAAACACCATATATTTT
D gene: TRBD1; V gene: TRBV11-2; clone size: -; J gene: TRBJ2-7; CDR3 protein: CASSPYRGSTYEQYF; CDR3 DNA: TGTGCCAGCAGCCCTTACAGGGGATCGACCTACGAGCAGTACTTC
D gene: -; V gene: TRBV7-9; clone size: -; J gene: TRBJ1-1; CDR3 protein: CASSLVPGVTEAFF; CDR3 DNA: TGTGCCAGCAGCTTAGTACCTGGAGTCACTGAAGCTTTCTTT
D gene: -; V gene: TRBV29-1; clone size: few; J gene: TRBJ1-4; CDR3 protein: CSVGDTGTTNEKLFF; CDR3 DNA: TGCAGCGTTGGGGACACCGGTACGACTAATGAAAAACTGTTTTTT
D gene: TRBD1; V gene: TRBV12-5; clone size: -; J gene: TRBJ1-1; CDR3 protein: CASGPRTGNTEAFF; CDR3 DNA: TGTGCTAGTGGCCCAAGGACAGGGAACACTGAAGCTTTCTTT
D gene: -; V gene: TRBV19; clone size: -; J gene: TRBJ1-1; CDR3 protein: CASSITGRTEAFF; CDR3 DNA: TGTGCCAGTAGTATAACAGGGCGGACTGAAGCTTTCTTT
D gene: TRBD1; V gene: TRBV29-1; clone size: -; J gene: TRBJ2-1; CDR3 protein: CSATGQGTYNEQFF; CDR3 DNA: TGCAGCGCAACCGGACAGGGGACCTACAATGAGCAGTTCTTC
D gene: -; V gene: TRBV4-3; clone size: few; J gene: TRBJ2-3; CDR3 protein: CASSPSGQGTDTQYF; CDR3 DNA: TGCGCCAGCAGCCCTAGCGGACAGGGCACAGATACGCAGTATTTT
D gene: -; V gene: TRBV19; clone size: few; J gene: TRBJ2-5; CDR3 protein: CASSIVGDREKETQYF; CDR3 DNA: TGTGCCAGTAGTATTGTTGGGGATCGGGAGAAAGAGACCCAGTACTTC
D gene: -; V gene: TRBV19; clone size: few; J gene: TRBJ2-7; CDR3 protein: CASGGSYEQYF; CDR3 DNA: TGTGCCAGTGGTGGTTCCTACGAGCAGTACTTC
D gene: -; V gene: TRBV4-3; clone size: -; J gene: TRBJ1-2; CDR3 protein: CASSQGGGSGNNYGYTF; CDR3 DNA: TGCGCCAGCAGCCAAGGAGGCGGGTCAGGGAATAACTATGGCTACACCTTC